Sequencing of this TCR beta chain was carried out in a study of blood T cell repertoires in COVID-19. Study summary: Donors in the United States, Italy and Spain gave samples during acute or convalescent COVID-19. Sources were T cells, B-cell-depleted T cells, or PBMCs; the material itself was cDNA or gDNA.

In the original processing: Amplification with reference gene primers provided the estimates of nucleated cell counts. Sequencing was performed with immunoSEQ multiplex PCR; in TCRdb, only in-frame clones are kept and a portion is missing. V and J calls and clone size are those listed in that table; D and trimming were worked out from the DNA. Of about 150,000 clones detected, 79% appear once; the ten largest clones hold around 8.7%. The CDR3 totals 12 residues. Per germline, CDR1 KGHDR and CDR2 SFDVKD. V shed 12 bases, J shed 4 bases, and the junction held 5 bases outside the gene matches. The sample consisted of peripheral blood. The gene calls are TRBV24-1 and TRBJ2-7; 10 bases are a match to TRBD2. This clonotype was sampled from a man aged 45 to 65 with active or convalescent COVID-19. The CDR3 loop is CASRTSGYEQYF. The CDR3 coding sequence is TGTGCCTCGAGGACTAGCGGTTACGAGCAGTACTTC.